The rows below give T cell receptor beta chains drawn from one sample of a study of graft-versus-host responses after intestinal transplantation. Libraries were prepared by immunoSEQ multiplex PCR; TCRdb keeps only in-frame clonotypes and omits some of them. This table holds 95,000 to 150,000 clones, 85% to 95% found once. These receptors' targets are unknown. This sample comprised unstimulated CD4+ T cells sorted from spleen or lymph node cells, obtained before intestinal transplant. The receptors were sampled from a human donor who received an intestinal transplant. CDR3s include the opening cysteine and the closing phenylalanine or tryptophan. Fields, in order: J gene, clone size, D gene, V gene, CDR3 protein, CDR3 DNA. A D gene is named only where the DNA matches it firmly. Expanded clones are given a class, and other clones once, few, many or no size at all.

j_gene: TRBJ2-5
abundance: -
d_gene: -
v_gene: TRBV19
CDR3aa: CASTPGLGRGEETQYF
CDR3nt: TGTGCCAGTACCCCAGGTCTGGGCAGGGGGGAAGAGACCCAGTACTTC

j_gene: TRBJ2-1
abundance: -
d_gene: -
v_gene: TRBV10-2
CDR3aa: CASSGPSPAEAYNEQFF
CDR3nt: TGCGCCAGCAGTGGCCCAAGTCCAGCGGAAGCCTACAATGAGCAGTTCTTC

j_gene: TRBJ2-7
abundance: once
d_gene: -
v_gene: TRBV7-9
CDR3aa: CASSLEARGPGSEQYF
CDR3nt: TGTGCCAGCAGCTTAGAAGCGAGGGGACCCGGGTCCGAGCAGTACTTC

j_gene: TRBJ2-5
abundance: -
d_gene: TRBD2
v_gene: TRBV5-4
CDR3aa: CASSLGTSGSETQYF
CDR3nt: TGTGCCAGCAGCTTAGGGACTAGCGGGAGTGAGACCCAGTACTTC

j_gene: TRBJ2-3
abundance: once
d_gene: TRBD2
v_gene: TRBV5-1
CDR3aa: CASSLLAGSTDTQYF
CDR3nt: TGCGCCAGCAGCTTACTAGCGGGATCCACAGATACGCAGTATTTT

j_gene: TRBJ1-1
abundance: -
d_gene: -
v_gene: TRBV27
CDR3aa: CASSSPDRINEAFF
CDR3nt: TGTGCCAGCAGTTCCCCCGACAGGATTAATGAAGCTTTCTTT

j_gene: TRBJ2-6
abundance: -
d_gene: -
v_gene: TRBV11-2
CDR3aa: CASSLNAGRILSGANVLTF
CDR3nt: TGTGCCAGCAGCTTAAACGCTGGGCGGATTCTCTCTGGGGCCAACGTCCTGACTTTC

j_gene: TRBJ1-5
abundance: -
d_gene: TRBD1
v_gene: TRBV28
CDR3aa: CASSWRGPGTGGRQPQHF
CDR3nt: TGTGCCAGCAGTTGGCGAGGTCCTGGGACAGGGGGGCGTCAGCCCCAGCATTTT

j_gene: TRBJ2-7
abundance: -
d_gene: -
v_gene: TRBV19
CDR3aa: CASSSADGGGYRYEQYF
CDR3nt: TGTGCCAGTAGTAGCGCGGACGGCGGAGGCTACCGCTACGAGCAGTACTTC

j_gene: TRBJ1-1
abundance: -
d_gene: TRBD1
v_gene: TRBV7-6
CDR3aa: CASSQGGTEAFF
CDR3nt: TGTGCCAGCAGCCAGGGGGGGACTGAAGCTTTCTTT

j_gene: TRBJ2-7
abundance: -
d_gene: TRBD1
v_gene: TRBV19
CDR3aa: CASSIRGRYEQYF
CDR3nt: TGTGCCAGTAGTATCAGGGGGCGCTACGAGCAGTACTTC

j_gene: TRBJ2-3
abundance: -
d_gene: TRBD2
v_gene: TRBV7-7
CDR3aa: CASSLIAGGTDTQYF
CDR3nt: TGTGCTAGCAGCTTAATAGCGGGAGGGACAGATACGCAGTATTTT

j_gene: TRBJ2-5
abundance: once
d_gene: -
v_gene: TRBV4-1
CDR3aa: CASSQEAGRETQYF
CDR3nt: TGCGCCAGCAGCCAAGAGGCAGGGAGAGAGACCCAGTACTTC

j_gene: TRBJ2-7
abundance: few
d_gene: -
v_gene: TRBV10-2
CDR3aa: CASREHGYEQYF
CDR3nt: TGCGCCAGCAGGGAACATGGCTACGAGCAGTACTTC

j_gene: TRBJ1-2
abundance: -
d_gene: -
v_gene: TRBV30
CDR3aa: CAWSVRSNYGYTF
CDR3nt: TGTGCCTGGAGTGTAAGATCAAACTATGGCTACACCTTC

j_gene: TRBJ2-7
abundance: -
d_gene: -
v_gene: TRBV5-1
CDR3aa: CASSVGNPVFYEQYF
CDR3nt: TGCGCCAGCAGCGTCGGGAATCCGGTGTTTTACGAGCAGTACTTC

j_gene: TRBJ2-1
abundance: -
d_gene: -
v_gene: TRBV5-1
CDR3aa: CASQTGGGDNEQFF
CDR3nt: TGCGCCAGCCAGACCGGGGGCGGCGACAATGAGCAGTTCTTC

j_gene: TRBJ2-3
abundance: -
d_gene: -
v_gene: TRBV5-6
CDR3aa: CASSLDGTQYF
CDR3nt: TGTGCCAGCAGCTTAGACGGCACGCAGTATTTT

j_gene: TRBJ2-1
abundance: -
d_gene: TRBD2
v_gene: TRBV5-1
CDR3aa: CASSLGVAGANEQFF
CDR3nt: TGCGCCAGCAGCTTGGGGGTAGCGGGAGCCAATGAGCAGTTCTTC

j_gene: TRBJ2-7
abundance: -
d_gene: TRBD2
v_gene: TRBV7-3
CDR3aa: CASSLSGGYEQYF
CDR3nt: TGTGCCAGCAGCTTATCGGGAGGATACGAGCAGTACTTC

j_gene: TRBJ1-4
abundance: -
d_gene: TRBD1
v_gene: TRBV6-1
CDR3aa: CASSENTGDEKLFF
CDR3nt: TGTGCCAGCAGTGAAAATACAGGGGATGAAAAACTGTTTTTT

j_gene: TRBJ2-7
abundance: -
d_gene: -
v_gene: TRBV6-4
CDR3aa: CASTPTSAIGLPRAYEQYF
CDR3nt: TGTGCCAGCACTCCAACCTCGGCGATCGGACTTCCTAGGGCTTACGAGCAGTACTTC

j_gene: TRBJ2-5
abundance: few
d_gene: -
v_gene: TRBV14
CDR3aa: CASSQELPWETQYF
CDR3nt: TGTGCCAGCAGCCAAGAGCTGCCCTGGGAGACCCAGTACTTC

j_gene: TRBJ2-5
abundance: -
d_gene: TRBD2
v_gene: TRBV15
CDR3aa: CATSVGLAGETQYF
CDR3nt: TGTGCCACCAGCGTGGGACTAGCTGGGGAGACCCAGTACTTC

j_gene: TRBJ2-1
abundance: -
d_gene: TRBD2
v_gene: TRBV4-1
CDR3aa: CASSQEVGTSGRTTQFF
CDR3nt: TGCGCCAGCAGCCAAGAAGTGGGGACTAGCGGGAGGACTACTCAGTTCTTC

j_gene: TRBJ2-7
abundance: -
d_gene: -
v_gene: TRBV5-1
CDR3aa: CASSLGVGTYEQYF
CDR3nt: TGCGCCAGCAGCTTGGGTGTAGGGACCTACGAGCAGTACTTC

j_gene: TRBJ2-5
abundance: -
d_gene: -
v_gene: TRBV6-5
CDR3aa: CASSYSALLETQYF
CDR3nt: TGTGCCAGCAGTTACTCGGCTCTACTCGAGACCCAGTACTTC